This TCR beta chain was found in a study of blood T cell repertoires in COVID-19. Overall study: The United States, Italy and Spain provided the acute and convalescent COVID-19 samples. T cells, B-cell-depleted T cells, or PBMCs provided the cDNA or gDNA that served as material.

V lost 4 bases and J lost 5; bases outside the gene matches: 6. This CDR3 comprises 15 residues. Germline CDR1 SGHAT, CDR2 FQNNGV. Per the original data handling: Estimated nucleated cell counts came from reference gene primer amplification. Libraries were prepared by immunoSEQ multiplex PCR; TCRdb keeps only in-frame clonotypes and omits some of them. V, J and clone size derive from that table, while D and trimming were established from the DNA sequence. This table has over 85,000 clones, 75% to 90% appearing once. This TCR derives from a man aged 60-69 years with acute or convalescent COVID-19. This chain links TRBV11-2 with TRBJ1-1; 11 positions agree with TRBD1. Specimen: peripheral blood. CDR3 in DNA: TGTGCCAGCAGCTGGAAGGGACAGGGGGAGACTGAAGCTTTCTTT. It is translated as CASSWKGQGETEAFF.